These T cell receptor beta chains were read from a single sample in a study of beta chain features in type 1 diabetes. Sequenced by immunoSEQ multiplex PCR; TCRdb stores in-frame clones only, minus some. The table has hundreds of thousands of clones, around 15% seen once. The source material was naive CD4+ T cells from blood. These TCRs come from a young man in good health. Both conserved end residues are part of each CDR3. A D gene is named only where the DNA matches it firmly. Size tells how often a clone was seen (once, few, many) or the class of an expanded clone, and some rows leave it out.

size: -
D: TRBD1
J: TRBJ1-1
V: TRBV28
DNA: TGTGCCAGTCATACAGGGGGCAGAGCTGAAGCTTTCTTT
CDR3: CASHTGGRAEAFF

size: few
D: -
J: TRBJ2-1
V: TRBV28
DNA: TGTGCCAGCAGTTTCTCAGGGCGGCACGATGAGCAGTTCTTC
CDR3: CASSFSGRHDEQFF

size: -
D: TRBD2
J: TRBJ2-5
V: TRBV29-1
DNA: TGCAGCGGACGGGCGGGGGGATTGGAGACCCAGTACTTC
CDR3: CSGRAGGLETQYF

size: few
D: -
J: TRBJ2-7
V: TRBV7-2
DNA: TGTGCCAGCAGCTTAGAACTGATTGGGGCCTACGAGCAGTACTTC
CDR3: CASSLELIGAYEQYF

size: many
D: -
J: TRBJ2-6
V: TRBV2
DNA: TGTGCCAGCAGTTGGGGGGCCAACGTCCTGACTTTC
CDR3: CASSWGANVLTF

size: -
D: -
J: TRBJ2-3
V: TRBV5-1
DNA: TGCGCCAGCAGCAATAGGCGGCAGGGACTCACAGATACGCAGTATTTT
CDR3: CASSNRRQGLTDTQYF

size: few
D: TRBD1
J: TRBJ1-2
V: TRBV6-6
DNA: TGTGCCAGCAGAAACGGACAGGGAGCTAACTATGGCTACACCTTC
CDR3: CASRNGQGANYGYTF

size: -
D: -
J: TRBJ1-2
V: TRBV27
DNA: TGTGCCAGCAGTAGAGGTGGGGCACTCGGTAACTATGGCTACACCTTC
CDR3: CASSRGGALGNYGYTF

size: few
D: -
J: TRBJ2-5
V: TRBV28
DNA: TGTGCCAGCAGTCCGGGGGCGACCCAGTACTTC
CDR3: CASSPGATQYF

size: few
D: TRBD1
J: TRBJ2-5
V: TRBV4-3
DNA: TGCGCCAGCAGCCCATCCGGGACAGGGGGGCTAGTGACCCAGTACTTC
CDR3: CASSPSGTGGLVTQYF

size: -
D: TRBD1
J: TRBJ1-5
V: TRBV6-8
DNA: TGTGCCAGCAGTTACTATCACAGGGGACATAGCAATCAGCCCCAGCATTTT
CDR3: CASSYYHRGHSNQPQHF

size: -
D: TRBD1
J: TRBJ1-1
V: TRBV18
DNA: TGTGCCAGCTCACCTAGCAGGGGGGTCACTGAAGCTTTCTTT
CDR3: CASSPSRGVTEAFF

size: -
D: -
J: TRBJ2-4
V: TRBV18
DNA: TGTGCCAGCTCACCACTCAGGGAGAGCAAAAACATTCAGTACTTC
CDR3: CASSPLRESKNIQYF

size: few
D: -
J: TRBJ1-4
V: TRBV30
DNA: TGTGCCTGGAGTGTACTGTCCCCGCGGCCTAATGAAAAACTGTTTTTT
CDR3: CAWSVLSPRPNEKLFF

size: -
D: -
J: TRBJ2-7
V: TRBV27
DNA: TGTGCCAGCAGTTTCAAAATCCCCAGGGGGGGTAATACCTACGAGCAGTACTTC
CDR3: CASSFKIPRGGNTYEQYF

size: few
D: -
J: TRBJ2-7
V: TRBV13
DNA: TGTGCCAGCAGCTACCCGCGGGACAAGGGGATCTACGAGCAGTACTTC
CDR3: CASSYPRDKGIYEQYF

size: -
D: -
J: TRBJ1-2
V: TRBV25-1
DNA: TGTGCCAGCAGTGGCGCCGTCAGGGGTCTTTACTATGGCTACACCTTC
CDR3: CASSGAVRGLYYGYTF

size: few
D: -
J: TRBJ2-4
V: TRBV2
DNA: TGTGCCAGCAGTGACGGAGCGTCCGGGGCCAAAAACATTCAGTACTTC
CDR3: CASSDGASGAKNIQYF

size: -
D: -
J: TRBJ1-4
V: TRBV4-3
DNA: TGCGCCAGCGCGAGACAGGTTGATGAAAAACTGTTTTTT
CDR3: CASARQVDEKLFF

size: few
D: -
J: TRBJ1-5
V: TRBV19
DNA: TGTGCCAGTAGTCGGCAGATCAATCAGCCCCAGCATTTT
CDR3: CASSRQINQPQHF

size: -
D: -
J: TRBJ1-2
V: TRBV7-2
DNA: TGTGCCAGTTCCACCCAGGGCCCAACTAACTATGGCTACACCTTC
CDR3: CASSTQGPTNYGYTF

size: few
D: TRBD2
J: TRBJ2-2
V: TRBV5-4
DNA: TGTGCCAGCAGCTTGCCGGGAGGACGGACCGGGGAGCTGTTTTTT
CDR3: CASSLPGGRTGELFF

size: -
D: -
J: TRBJ1-5
V: TRBV7-8
DNA: TGTGCCAGCAGCTTATCTGAGTATCCCGGATGGCAGCCCCAGCATTTT
CDR3: CASSLSEYPGWQPQHF

size: few
D: -
J: TRBJ2-5
V: TRBV4-3
DNA: TGCGCCAGCAGCCCCCAACCGGGACACTGGGAGACCCAGTACTTC
CDR3: CASSPQPGHWETQYF

size: -
D: -
J: TRBJ2-6
V: TRBV28
DNA: TGTGCCAGCAGAGCCCCGGGACCCCCCTCTGGGGCCAACGTCCTGACTTTC
CDR3: CASRAPGPPSGANVLTF

size: -
D: -
J: TRBJ1-3
V: TRBV9
DNA: TGTGCCAGCAGCGTACGGGCAGGGGTAGGAAACACCATATATTTT
CDR3: CASSVRAGVGNTIYF

size: few
D: TRBD2
J: TRBJ2-3
V: TRBV5-4
DNA: TGTGCCAGCAGCCCCGGACTAGAACCCGGAGATACGCAGTATTTT
CDR3: CASSPGLEPGDTQYF

size: -
D: TRBD1
J: TRBJ1-1
V: TRBV5-1
DNA: TGCGCCAGCAGCTTGGGACAGGGAGGCACTGAAGCTTTCTTT
CDR3: CASSLGQGGTEAFF

size: few
D: -
J: TRBJ2-3
V: TRBV27
DNA: TGTGCCAGCAGTTTGGACCCCAGGGGGGGAAGCACAGATACGCAGTATTTT
CDR3: CASSLDPRGGSTDTQYF